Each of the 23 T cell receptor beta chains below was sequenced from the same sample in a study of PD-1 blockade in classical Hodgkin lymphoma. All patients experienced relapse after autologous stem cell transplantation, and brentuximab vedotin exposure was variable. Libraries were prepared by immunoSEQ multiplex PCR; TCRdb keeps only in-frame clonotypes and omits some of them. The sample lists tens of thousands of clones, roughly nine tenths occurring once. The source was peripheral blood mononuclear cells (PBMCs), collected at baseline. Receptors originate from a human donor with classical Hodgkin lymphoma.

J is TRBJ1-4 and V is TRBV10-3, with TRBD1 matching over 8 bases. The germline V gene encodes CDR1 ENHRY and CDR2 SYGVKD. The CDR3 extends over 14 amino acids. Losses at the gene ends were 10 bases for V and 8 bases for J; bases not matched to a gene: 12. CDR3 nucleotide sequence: TGTGCCACAACGCATCCGGGACAGGAGGAAAAACTGTTTTTT. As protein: CATTHPGQEEKLFF.

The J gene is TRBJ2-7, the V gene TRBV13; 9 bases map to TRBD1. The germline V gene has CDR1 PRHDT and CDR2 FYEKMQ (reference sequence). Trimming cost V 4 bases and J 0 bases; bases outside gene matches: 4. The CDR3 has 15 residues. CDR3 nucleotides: TGTGCCAGCAGCTCACCGGGACAGGGCTCCTACGAGCAGTACTTC. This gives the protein CASSSPGQGSYEQYF. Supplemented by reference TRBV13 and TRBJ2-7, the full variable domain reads AAGVIQSPRHLIKEKRETATLKCYPIPRHDTVYWYQQGPGQDPQFLISFYEKMQSDKGSIPDRFSAQQFSDYHSELNMSSLELGDSALYFCASSSPGQGSYEQYFGPGTRLTVT.

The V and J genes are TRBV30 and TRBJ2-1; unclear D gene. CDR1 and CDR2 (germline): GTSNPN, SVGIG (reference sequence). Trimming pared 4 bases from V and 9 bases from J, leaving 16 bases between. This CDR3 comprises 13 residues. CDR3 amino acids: CAWNRGLRSEQFF. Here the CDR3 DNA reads TGTGCCTGGAATAGAGGTTTACGCAGTGAGCAGTTCTTC.

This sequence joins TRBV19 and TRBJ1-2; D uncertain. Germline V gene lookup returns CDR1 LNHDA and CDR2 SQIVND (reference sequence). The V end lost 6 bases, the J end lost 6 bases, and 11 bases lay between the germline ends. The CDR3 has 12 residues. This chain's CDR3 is CASRGRENGYTF. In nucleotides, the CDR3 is TGTGCCAGTAGGGGAAGAGAAAATGGCTACACCTTC.

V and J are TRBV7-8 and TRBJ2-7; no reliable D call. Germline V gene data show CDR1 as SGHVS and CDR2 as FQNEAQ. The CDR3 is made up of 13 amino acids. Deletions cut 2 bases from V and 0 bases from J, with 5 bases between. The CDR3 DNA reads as TGTGCCAGCAGCTTAAGGGACTCCTACGAGCAGTACTTC. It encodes CASSLRDSYEQYF.

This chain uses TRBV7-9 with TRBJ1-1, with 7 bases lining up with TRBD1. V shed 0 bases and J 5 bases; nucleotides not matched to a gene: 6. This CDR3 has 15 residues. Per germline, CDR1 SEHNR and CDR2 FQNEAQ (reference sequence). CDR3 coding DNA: TGTGCCAGCAGCTTAGCGCGGCAGGGGGAGACTGAAGCTTTCTTT. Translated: CASSLARQGETEAFF. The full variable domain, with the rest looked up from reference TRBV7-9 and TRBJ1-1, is DTGVSQNPRHKITKRGQNVTFRCDPISEHNRLYWYRQTLGQGPEFLTYFQNEAQLEKSRLLSDRFSAERPKGSFSTLEIQRTEQGDSAMYLCASSLARQGETEAFFGQGTRLTVV.

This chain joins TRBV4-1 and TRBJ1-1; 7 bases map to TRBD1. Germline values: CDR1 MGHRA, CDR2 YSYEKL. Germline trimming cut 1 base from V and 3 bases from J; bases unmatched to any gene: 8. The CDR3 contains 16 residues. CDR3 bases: TGCGCCAGCAGCCAAGGAACAGGGGCGTGGGACACTGAAGCTTTCTTT. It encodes CASSQGTGAWDTEAFF.

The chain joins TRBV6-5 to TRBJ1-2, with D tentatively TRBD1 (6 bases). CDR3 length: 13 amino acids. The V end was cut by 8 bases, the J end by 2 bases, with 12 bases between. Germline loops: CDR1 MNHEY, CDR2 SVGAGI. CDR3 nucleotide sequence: TGTGCCAGCTCTTTCGACAGGAACTATGGCTACACCTTC. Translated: CASSFDRNYGYTF.

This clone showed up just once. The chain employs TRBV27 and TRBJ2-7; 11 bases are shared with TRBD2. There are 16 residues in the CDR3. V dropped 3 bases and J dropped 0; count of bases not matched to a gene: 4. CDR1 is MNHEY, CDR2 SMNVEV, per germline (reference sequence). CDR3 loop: CASSLTSGVRSYEQYF. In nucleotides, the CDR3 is TGTGCCAGCAGTTTGACTAGCGGGGTCCGCTCCTACGAGCAGTACTTC.

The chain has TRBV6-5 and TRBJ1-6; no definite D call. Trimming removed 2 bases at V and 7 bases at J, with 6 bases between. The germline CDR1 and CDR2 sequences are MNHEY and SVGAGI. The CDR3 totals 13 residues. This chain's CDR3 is CASSYSGNSPLHF. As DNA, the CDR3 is TGTGCCAGCAGTTACAGTGGAAATTCACCCCTCCACTTT.

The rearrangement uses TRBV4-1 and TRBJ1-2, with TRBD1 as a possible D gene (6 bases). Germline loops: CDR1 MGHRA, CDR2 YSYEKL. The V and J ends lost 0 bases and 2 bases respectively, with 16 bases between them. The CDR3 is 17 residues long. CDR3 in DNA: TGCGCCAGCAGCCAAGAGGACGTATTAGGGGGGAACTATGGCTACACCTTC. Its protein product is CASSQEDVLGGNYGYTF.

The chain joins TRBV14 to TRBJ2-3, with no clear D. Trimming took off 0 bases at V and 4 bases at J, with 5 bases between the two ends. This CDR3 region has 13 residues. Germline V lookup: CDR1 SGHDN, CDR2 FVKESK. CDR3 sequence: CASSQDFADTQYF. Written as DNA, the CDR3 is TGTGCCAGCAGCCAAGACTTTGCAGATACGCAGTATTTT.

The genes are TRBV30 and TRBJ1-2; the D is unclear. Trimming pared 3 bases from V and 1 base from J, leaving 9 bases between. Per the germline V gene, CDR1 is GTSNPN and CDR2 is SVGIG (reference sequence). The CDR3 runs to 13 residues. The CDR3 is CAWRARDNYGYTF. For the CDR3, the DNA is TGTGCCTGGAGGGCTCGGGATAACTATGGCTACACCTTC.

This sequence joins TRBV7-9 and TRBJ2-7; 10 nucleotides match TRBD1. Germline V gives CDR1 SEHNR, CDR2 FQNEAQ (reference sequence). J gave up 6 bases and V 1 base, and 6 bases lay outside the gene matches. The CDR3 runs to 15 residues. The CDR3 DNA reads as TGTGCCAGCAGCTTAGATGGACAGGGGGTGGTCGAGCAGTACTTC. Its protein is CASSLDGQGVVEQYF.

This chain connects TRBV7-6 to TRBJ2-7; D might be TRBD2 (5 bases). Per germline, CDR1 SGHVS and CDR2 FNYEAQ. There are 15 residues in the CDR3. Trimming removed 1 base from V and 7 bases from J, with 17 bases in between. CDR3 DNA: TGTGCCAGCAGCTTAGGGTATGGAGGAGTTGGGGAGCAGTACTTC. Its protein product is CASSLGYGGVGEQYF.

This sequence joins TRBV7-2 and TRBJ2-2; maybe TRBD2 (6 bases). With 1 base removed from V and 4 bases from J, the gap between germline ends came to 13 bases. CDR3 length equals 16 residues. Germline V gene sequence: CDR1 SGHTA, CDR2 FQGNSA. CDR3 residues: CASSLELSGGTGELFF. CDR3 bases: TGTGCCAGCAGCTTAGAGTTGTCCGGGGGCACCGGGGAGCTGTTTTTT.

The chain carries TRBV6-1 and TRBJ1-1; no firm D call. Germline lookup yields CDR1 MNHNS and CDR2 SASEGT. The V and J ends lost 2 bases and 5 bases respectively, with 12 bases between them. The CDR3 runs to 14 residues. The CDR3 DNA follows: TGTGCCAGCAGTGAAAGAGGGATTGTTACTGAAGCTTTCTTT. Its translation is CASSERGIVTEAFF.

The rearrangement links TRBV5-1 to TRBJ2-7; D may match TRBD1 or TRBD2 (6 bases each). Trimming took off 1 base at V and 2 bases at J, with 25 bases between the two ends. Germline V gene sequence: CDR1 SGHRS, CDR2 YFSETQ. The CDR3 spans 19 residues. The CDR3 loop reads CASSLSPGSGAIDTYEQYF. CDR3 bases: TGCGCCAGCAGCTTGTCGCCCGGGTCGGGGGCCATAGACACCTACGAGCAGTACTTC.

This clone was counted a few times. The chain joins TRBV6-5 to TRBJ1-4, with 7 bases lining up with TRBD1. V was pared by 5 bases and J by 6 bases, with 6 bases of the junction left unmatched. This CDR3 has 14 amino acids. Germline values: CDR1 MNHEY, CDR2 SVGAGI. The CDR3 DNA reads TGTGCCAGCAGTAGACAGGGAGGTTATGAAAAACTGTTTTTT. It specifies CASSRQGGYEKLFF.

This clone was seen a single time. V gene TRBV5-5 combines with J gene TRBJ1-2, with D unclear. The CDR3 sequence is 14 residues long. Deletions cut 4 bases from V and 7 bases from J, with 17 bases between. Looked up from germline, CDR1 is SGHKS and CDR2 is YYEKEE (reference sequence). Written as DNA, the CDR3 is TGTGCCAGCAGCCCCCCAGGCGGAGCGGGTGGCTACACCTTC. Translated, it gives CASSPPGGAGGYTF.

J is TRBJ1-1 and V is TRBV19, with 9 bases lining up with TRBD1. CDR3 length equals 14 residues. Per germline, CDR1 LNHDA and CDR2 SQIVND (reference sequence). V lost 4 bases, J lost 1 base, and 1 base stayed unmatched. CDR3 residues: CASSTQGANTEAFF. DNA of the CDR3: TGTGCCAGTAGTACACAGGGGGCGAACACTGAAGCTTTCTTT.

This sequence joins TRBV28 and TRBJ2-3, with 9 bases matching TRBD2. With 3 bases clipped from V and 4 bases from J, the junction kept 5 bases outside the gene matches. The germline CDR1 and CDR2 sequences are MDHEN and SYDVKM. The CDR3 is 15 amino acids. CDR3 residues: CASSLRGGAPDTQYF. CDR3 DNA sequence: TGTGCCAGCAGTTTGCGCGGGGGGGCCCCAGATACGCAGTATTTT.

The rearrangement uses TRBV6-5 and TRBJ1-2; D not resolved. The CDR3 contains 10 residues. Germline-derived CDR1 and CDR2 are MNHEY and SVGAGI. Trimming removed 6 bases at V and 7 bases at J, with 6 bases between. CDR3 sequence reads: CASSSVGYTF. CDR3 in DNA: TGTGCCAGCAGCTCAGTTGGCTACACCTTC.